The next 25 T cell receptor beta chains were all read from a single sample in a study of blood T cell repertoires in COVID-19. Using immunoSEQ multiplex PCR, the repertoire was profiled, and TCRdb retains in-frame clones only, with some absent. The table records around 450,000 clones, roughly 87% of them present only once. The sequenced material came from PBMCs or T cells enriched from blood (not recorded which). The receptors come from a woman younger than 35 who had recovered from COVID-19.

The CDR3 DNA sequence: TGTGCCAGTAGTATTAAGGACAGATTCCTTAATCAGCCCCAGCATTTT. Translating gives CASSIKDRFLNQPQHF. The J gene is TRBJ1-5, the V gene TRBV19, with D possibly being TRBD1 (6 bases). The germline V gene has CDR1 LNHDA and CDR2 SQIVND (reference sequence). Trimming shortened V by 3 bases and J by 4 bases, and 16 bases separated the two germline ends. This CDR3 has 16 amino acids.

This rearrangement joins TRBV30 to TRBJ1-1, with a possible D match to TRBD1 (6 bases). From germline, CDR1 is GTSNPN and CDR2 SVGIG (reference sequence). The length of the CDR3 is 12 residues. Trimming stripped 1 base from V and 4 bases from J, with 7 bases between. The CDR3 spells CAWSEGGTEAFF. The CDR3 nucleotides are TGTGCCTGGAGTGAAGGGGGCACTGAAGCTTTCTTT.

V gene TRBV5-1 combines with J gene TRBJ1-1, with D possibly TRBD1 on 6 matching bases. There are 16 residues in the CDR3. Looked up from germline, CDR1 is SGHRS and CDR2 is YFSETQ. The germline V and J ends were trimmed by 4 bases and 2 bases, with 18 bases remaining between them. The CDR3: CASSPRADSYNTEAFF. The CDR3 nucleotides are TGCGCCAGCAGCCCCCGAGCGGACAGTTATAACACTGAAGCTTTCTTT.

This clone was found a few times. The V and J genes are TRBV2 and TRBJ2-7; 8 bases are shared with TRBD2. Germline assignment: CDR1 SNHLY and CDR2 FYNNEI. Germline trimming cut 11 bases from V and 5 bases from J; bases unmatched to any gene: 14. This CDR3 has 14 residues. CDR3 residues: CAGYIFSGAHEQYF. As DNA, the CDR3 is TGTGCCGGATACATCTTTAGCGGGGCCCACGAGCAGTACTTC.

The DNA for the CDR3 is TGTGCCAGCAGCCCCAGGGGTGGGGGCCAAGGAAAAACTTATGGCTACACCTTC. Its protein is CASSPRGGGQGKTYGYTF. This chain joins TRBV5-4 and TRBJ1-2; TRBD1 might be the D (6 bases). V was cut by 4 bases and J by 5 bases, with 27 bases left in between. CDR3 length: 18 amino acids. CDR1 and CDR2 from the germline V gene are SGHNT and YYREEE (reference sequence).

The chain uses TRBV15 and TRBJ1-2; D is uncertain. This CDR3 has 14 residues. V shed 6 bases and J shed 4 bases, with 15 bases lying between them. Germline V lookup: CDR1 LNHNV, CDR2 YYDKDF (reference sequence). CDR3 coding DNA: TGTGCCACCAGAGCGGGCCCCCCCAGCTATGGCTACACCTTC. Translated: CATRAGPPSYGYTF. Filled out from reference TRBV15 and TRBJ1-2, the complete variable domain reads DAMVIQNPRYQVTQFGKPVTLSCSQTLNHNVMYWYQQKSSQAPKLLFHYYDKDFNNEADTPDNFQSRRPNTSFCFLDIRSPGLGDTAMYLCATRAGPPSYGYTFGSGTRLTVV.

The chain recombines TRBV25-1 with TRBJ1-4; 8 bases match TRBD1. CDR3 length equals 15 residues. V shed 4 bases and J 5 bases; nucleotides not matched to a gene: 6. Germline V CDR1 and CDR2: MGHDK, SYGVNS. The CDR3 DNA reads as TGTGCCAGCAGTGGTATGACAGGGGCAAATGAAAAACTGTTTTTT. Translated, it gives CASSGMTGANEKLFF.

The V and J genes are TRBV12-3 or TRBV12-4 and TRBJ1-5, with D hard to call. CDR3 length equals 13 residues. Trimming took off 5 bases at V and 4 bases at J, with 9 bases between the two ends. The CDR3 bases are TGTGCCAGCAGTACCCAACAGAATCAGCCCCAGCATTTT. It codes for CASSTQQNQPQHF.

The V call is TRBV6-5, the J call TRBJ1-2; TRBD1 might be the D (6 bases). CDR3 length: 14 amino acids. The V end was cut by 7 bases, the J end by 11 bases, with 23 bases between. Germline V gene lookup returns CDR1 MNHEY and CDR2 SVGAGI. Written as DNA, the CDR3 is TGTGCCAGCATCGAAGGTAGGAGACAGGACGGATACACCTTC. Translating it yields CASIEGRRQDGYTF.

The rearrangement links TRBV7-9 to TRBJ2-7; no clear D. The CDR3 is 11 amino acids. V gave up 4 bases and J gave up 6 bases, with 7 bases separating them. Germline CDR1 SEHNR, CDR2 FQNEAQ (reference sequence). This CDR3 reads CASSSPSEQYF. The CDR3 DNA is TGTGCCAGCAGCTCCCCCAGCGAGCAGTACTTC.

The chain uses TRBV29-1 and TRBJ1-3; D gene ambiguous. Trimming pared 5 bases from V and 3 bases from J, leaving 11 bases between. The germline V gene encodes CDR1 SQVTM and CDR2 ANQGSEA. This CDR3 has 13 amino acids. CDR3 loop: CSVYLPGGNTIYF. The DNA for the CDR3 is TGCAGCGTTTATCTTCCCGGTGGAAACACCATATATTTT.

The J gene is TRBJ2-5, the V gene TRBV30, with a tentative D call TRBD2 (6 bases). This CDR3 is 12 amino acids long. The germline V gene encodes CDR1 GTSNPN and CDR2 SVGIG (reference sequence). The CDR3 region has the DNA TGTGCTATCCGGGACTCAGAAGAGACCCAGTACTTC. As protein: CAIRDSEETQYF. Drawing the rest from reference TRBV30 and TRBJ2-5, the complete variable domain is SQTIHQWPATLVQPVGSPLSLECTVEGTSNPNLYWYRQAAGRGLQLLFYSVGIGQISSEVPQNLSASRPQDRQFILSSKKLLLSDSGFYLCAIRDSEETQYFGPGTRLLVL.

The J gene is TRBJ1-2, the V gene TRBV5-6, with D tentatively TRBD1 (6 bases). Germline V gives CDR1 SGHDT, CDR2 YYEEEE. Trimming shortened V by 3 bases and J by 6 bases, and 12 bases separated the two germline ends. The CDR3 is 13 amino acids. CDR3 in DNA: TGTGCCAGCAGCTCGGAACGACAGGATGGCTACACCTTC. This codes for CASSSERQDGYTF. Full variable domain (outside the CDR3, taken from reference TRBV5-6 and TRBJ1-2): DAGVTQSPTHLIKTRGQQVTLRCSPKSGHDTVSWYQQALGQGPQFIFQYYEEEERQRGNFPDRFSGHQFPNYSSELNVNALLLGDSALYLCASSSERQDGYTFGSGTRLTVV.

The chain employs TRBV4-1 and TRBJ1-2; D is undetermined. This CDR3 is 15 amino acids long. Germline V gene sequence: CDR1 MGHRA, CDR2 YSYEKL. The germline V and J ends were trimmed by 0 bases and 8 bases, with 16 bases remaining between them. The CDR3 reads CASSQDPVGSRGYTF. CDR3 DNA sequence: TGCGCCAGCAGCCAAGACCCCGTGGGTTCGCGGGGCTACACCTTC.

The chain joins TRBV10-3 to TRBJ2-5; 11 nucleotides line up with TRBD1. Germline V CDR1 and CDR2: ENHRY, SYGVKD. The CDR3 sequence is 16 residues long. J gave up 7 bases and V 3 bases, and 10 bases lay outside the gene matches. This chain's CDR3 is CAISDPGQGETGTQYF. As DNA, the CDR3 is TGTGCCATCAGTGACCCGGGACAGGGGGAGACGGGGACCCAGTACTTC.

This chain uses TRBV5-8 with TRBJ1-5, with TRBD1 identical over 8 bases. V dropped 6 bases and J dropped 2; count of bases not matched to a gene: 7. The CDR3 is made up of 15 amino acids. From germline, CDR1 is SGHTS and CDR2 YDEGEE. Here the CDR3 DNA reads TGTGCCAGCAAGATACAGGGGGGGGGCAATCAGCCCCAGCATTTT. This encodes CASKIQGGGNQPQHF.

This chain uses TRBV6-6 with TRBJ1-3, with 7 bases matching TRBD1. CDR3 length: 15 residues. Trimming took 0 bases from V and 2 from J; bases not matched to a gene: 1. The germline V gene encodes CDR1 MNHNY and CDR2 SVGAGI (reference sequence). CDR3 amino acids: CASSYSTGTGNTIYF. The DNA of the CDR3 is TGTGCCAGCAGTTACTCGACAGGGACTGGAAACACCATATATTTT.

This chain connects TRBV6-5 to TRBJ1-2, with D hard to call. Germline V gene data show CDR1 as MNHEY and CDR2 as SVGAGI. The CDR3 is 15 amino acids. Trimming pared 7 bases from V and 2 bases from J, leaving 17 bases between. CDR3 amino acids: CASTSGPRPNYGYTF. In DNA form, the CDR3 reads TGTGCCAGCACGAGCGGCCCACGACCCAACTATGGCTACACCTTC.

V is TRBV5-4 and J is TRBJ1-2, with D hard to call. V lost 2 bases, J lost 4 bases, and 15 bases lay in between. The CDR3 length is 15 residues. Germline loops: CDR1 SGHNT, CDR2 YYREEE (reference sequence). This CDR3 is CASSFSPPGAYGYTF. CDR3 coding DNA: TGTGCCAGCAGCTTCTCTCCCCCGGGTGCCTATGGCTACACCTTC.

V gene TRBV10-3 combines with J gene TRBJ2-1; 12 nucleotides line up with TRBD2. Trimming removed 6 bases from V and 3 bases from J; junction bases left unmatched: 3. Germline V CDR1 and CDR2: ENHRY, SYGVKD. The CDR3 is 15 residues long. DNA for the CDR3: TGTGCCATCAGCAGACTAGCGGGGGTCTACAATGAGCAGTTCTTC. Translating it yields CAISRLAGVYNEQFF.

The rearrangement uses TRBV10-2 and TRBJ1-1, with TRBD1 as a possible D gene (5 bases). The CDR3 contains 14 residues. Per germline, CDR1 WSHSY and CDR2 SAAADI. Deletions cut 6 bases from V and 4 bases from J, with 15 bases between. The CDR3 region has the DNA TGCGCCAGCAGATGGGTATCCCAGGGCACTGAAGCTTTCTTT. Translated: CASRWVSQGTEAFF.

The CDR3 sequence: CASSLFQQANTEAFF. The CDR3 bases are TGTGCCAGCAGCTTATTTCAGCAGGCGAACACTGAAGCTTTCTTT. The chain employs TRBV7-3 and TRBJ1-1; D is unresolved. The germline V and J ends were trimmed by 2 bases and 1 base, with 11 bases remaining between them. Germline lookup yields CDR1 SGHTA and CDR2 FQGTGA. This CDR3 is built from 15 residues.

CDR3 in amino acids: CASSTNQFPETQYF. CDR3 nucleotides: TGTGCCAGCAGCACAAACCAGTTCCCGGAGACCCAGTACTTC. The V call is TRBV13, the J call TRBJ2-5; no definite D call. Germline values: CDR1 PRHDT, CDR2 FYEKMQ (reference sequence). The CDR3 totals 14 residues. The V end lost 5 bases, the J end lost 5 bases, and 15 bases lay between the germline ends.

V is TRBV6-5 and J is TRBJ2-2; TRBD1 is a possible D gene (6 bases). The CDR3 runs 15 residues. The germline V and J ends were trimmed by 2 bases and 6 bases, with 13 bases remaining between them. Germline assignment: CDR1 MNHEY and CDR2 SVGAGI. CDR3 in amino acids: CASSYIGGAPGELFF. The CDR3, as DNA: TGTGCCAGCAGTTACATAGGGGGAGCCCCCGGGGAGCTGTTTTTT.

This rearrangement joins TRBV29-1 to TRBJ2-3, with D possibly matching TRBD2 (6 bases). From germline, CDR1 is SQVTM and CDR2 ANQGSEA. With 3 bases removed from V and 1 base from J, the gap between germline ends came to 11 bases. The CDR3 covers 14 residues. The CDR3 DNA reads as TGCAGCGTTGACCGGGAGCACGGCACAGATACGCAGTATTTT. Translation: CSVDREHGTDTQYF.